Below are 9 T cell receptor beta chains sequenced from a single sample in a study of blood T cell repertoires in COVID-19. Profiled with immunoSEQ multiplex PCR; TCRdb holds only in-frame clones, not every one. The sample has about 140,000 clones; around 88% are singletons. Source material: peripheral blood. These receptors were taken from a woman aged 55-70 years with acute or convalescent COVID-19.

The chain carries TRBV5-1 and TRBJ1-4; TRBD1 matches 10 bases. V shed 5 bases and J 7 bases; nucleotides not matched to a gene: 5. The CDR3 runs 14 residues. Germline CDR1 and CDR2: SGHRS and YFSETQ. The CDR3 protein is CASRGDRGPEKLFF. CDR3 coding DNA: TGCGCCAGCAGGGGCGACAGGGGGCCTGAAAAACTGTTTTTT.

This rearrangement joins TRBV30 to TRBJ1-4; possibly TRBD1 for D (6 bases). Germline V gene lookup returns CDR1 GTSNPN and CDR2 SVGIG (reference sequence). The CDR3 covers 13 residues. Trimming removed 7 bases at V and 8 bases at J, with 17 bases between. The CDR3 is CAYQRGLGEKLFF. The CDR3 coding sequence is TGTGCCTACCAGCGGGGGCTGGGCGAAAAACTGTTTTTT.

J is TRBJ2-2 and V is TRBV7-2; 8 bases are a match to TRBD2. The CDR3 totals 17 residues. After removal of 5 bases from V and 5 bases from J, the junction contained 13 bases not matched to a gene. Germline V gives CDR1 SGHTA, CDR2 FQGNSA. CDR3 sequence: CASSARRAGDLTGELFF. The CDR3 region has the DNA TGTGCCAGCAGCGCCAGAAGAGCGGGGGATCTTACCGGGGAGCTGTTTTTT.

In DNA, the CDR3 is TGCGCCAGCAGCCAAGTCACTGGGGCCAACGTCCTGACTTTC. Its protein is CASSQVTGANVLTF. The chain uses TRBV4-3 and TRBJ2-6; D not resolved. The CDR3 consists of 14 residues. Germline values: CDR1 LGHNA, CDR2 YSLEER. With 1 base removed from V and 2 bases from J, the gap between germline ends came to 3 bases.

The chain recombines TRBV18 with TRBJ1-5, with D unclear. The germline V gene encodes CDR1 KGHSH and CDR2 LQKENI. Between the trimmed V and J ends, which lost 3 bases and 3 bases, there was a span of 9 bases. The CDR3 has 14 residues. CDR3 amino acids: CASSPRQNNQPQHF. Here the CDR3 DNA reads TGTGCCAGCTCACCCAGGCAGAACAATCAGCCCCAGCATTTT. The whole variable domain, remainder taken from reference TRBV18 and TRBJ1-5, is NAGVMQNPRHLVRRRGQEARLRCSPMKGHSHVYWYRQLPEEGLKFMVYLQKENIIDESGMPKERFSAEFPKEGPSILRIQQVVRGDSAAYFCASSPRQNNQPQHFGDGTRLSIL.

The V and J genes are TRBV18 and TRBJ1-1, with a weak D call TRBD1 (5 bases). V lost 3 bases to trimming and J lost 1 base, with 9 bases between them. The germline gives CDR1 KGHSH, CDR2 LQKENI. CDR3 length: 14 residues. For the CDR3, the DNA is TGTGCCAGCTCACCGGGGGGATGGAACACTGAAGCTTTCTTT. Residues: CASSPGGWNTEAFF.

The gene calls are TRBV5-1 and TRBJ1-6; TRBD1 matches 9 bases. CDR3 size: 16 residues. J was trimmed by 10 bases and V by 1 base; bases with no gene match: 9. The germline V gene has CDR1 SGHRS and CDR2 YFSETQ. The CDR3 nucleotides are TGCGCCAGCAGCTTGAGTCAGGGACAGGGTTACTCACCCCTCCACTTT. This translates into CASSLSQGQGYSPLHF.

This clone occurred a few times. The rearrangement uses TRBV12-1 and TRBJ1-1; the tabulated D call, TRBD1, remains unverified against the DNA. TRBV12-1 is a pseudogene. CDR3 length equals 19 residues. As DNA, the CDR3 is TGTGCCAGCAGCTTAGGGGGACACGGGACATTGAAGGAGTGTACTGAAGCTTTCTTT. Amino acid sequence: CASSLGGHGTLKECTEAFF.

CDR3 DNA: TGTGCCAGTAGTATGAGGACAGTGATAGTCAATTCACCCCTCCACTTT. This translates into CASSMRTVIVNSPLHF. This rearrangement joins TRBV19 to TRBJ1-6, with D perhaps matching TRBD1 (6 bases). The CDR3 runs to 16 residues. With 3 bases removed from V and 7 bases from J, the gap between germline ends came to 16 bases. CDR1 is LNHDA and CDR2 is SQIVND in the germline V gene (reference sequence).